A single sample gave rise to the 29 T cell receptor beta chains below, sequenced in a study of blood T cell repertoires in COVID-19. TCRdb's table, derived via immunoSEQ multiplex PCR, lists solely in-frame clones and lacks some. The data contain hundreds of thousands of clones, roughly 89% of them seen just once; the ten biggest clones take up roughly 1.9%. The sample comprised peripheral blood. These receptors were taken from a woman aged 25-40 years with COVID-19, enrolled during active disease.

The rearrangement uses TRBV12-3 or TRBV12-4 and TRBJ2-3; a weak D match, TRBD1 (5 bases). The CDR3 covers 12 residues. V dropped 3 bases and J dropped 9 bases, with 10 bases sitting between them. The CDR3 coding sequence is TGTGCCAGCAGTTTTACAGGCCCCACGCAGTATTTT. As protein: CASSFTGPTQYF.

The CDR3 is CASGLAGLGQNSPLHF. As DNA, the CDR3 is TGTGCTAGTGGTTTGGCAGGACTGGGACAGAATTCACCCCTCCACTTT. The V gene is TRBV12-5, the J gene TRBJ1-6; 7 nucleotides match TRBD1. The J segment lost 7 bases and the V segment lost 1 base, leaving 7 bases of the junction unmatched. This CDR3 contains 16 residues. Germline V gene lookup returns CDR1 LGHNT and CDR2 FRNRAP.

The chain recombines TRBV6-6 with TRBJ1-6, with 8 bases aligning to TRBD1. Germline loops: CDR1 MNHNY, CDR2 SVGAGI (reference sequence). The CDR3 contains 15 residues. V was pared by 5 bases and J by 6 bases, with 6 bases of the junction left unmatched. Here the CDR3 DNA reads TGTGCCAGCAGTGCTTTAGGACAGGGTAATTCACCCCTCCACTTT. It is translated as CASSALGQGNSPLHF.

This clone has only one observation. CDR3: CASNLSGGKSYEQYF. CDR3 nucleotide sequence: TGTGCCAGCAATCTGTCCGGGGGGAAGTCCTACGAGCAGTACTTC. The chain couples TRBV2 to TRBJ2-7, with 7 nucleotides matching TRBD2. The CDR3 contains 15 residues. CDR1 and CDR2 (germline): SNHLY, FYNNEI. With V trimmed by 7 bases and J by 1 base, 10 bases remained unmatched.

The chain combines TRBV19 with TRBJ1-1, with D perhaps TRBD1 (5 bases). Germline CDR1 and CDR2: LNHDA and SQIVND (reference sequence). The CDR3 has 15 residues. Trimming removed 1 base at V and 6 bases at J, with 15 bases between. The CDR3 bases are TGTGCCAGTAGTATAGGTGTAGGAGGGACCCCTGAAGCTTTCTTT. This translates into CASSIGVGGTPEAFF.

The V gene is TRBV21-1, the J gene TRBJ1-1. TRBV21-1 is a pseudogene locus. The CDR3 has 20 residues. This CDR3 reads CASSKARGGGRERMNTEAFF. CDR3 sequence (DNA): TGTGCCAGCAGCAAAGCGCGGGGAGGAGGACGGGAACGTATGAACACTGAAGCTTTCTTT.

The chain links TRBV5-1 to TRBJ2-3; 9 bases align to TRBD2. Germline loops: CDR1 SGHRS, CDR2 YFSETQ. The V gene end was trimmed by 7 bases and the J gene end by 3 bases; junction bases not matched to a gene: 3. There are 13 residues in the CDR3. Here the CDR3 DNA reads TGCGCCAGCGGGAGCGGGGGGACAGATACGCAGTATTTT. It is translated as CASGSGGTDTQYF.

This sequence joins TRBV11-3 and TRBJ2-2; D is unresolved. Deletions cut 4 bases from V and 8 bases from J, with 8 bases between. CDR1 is SGHNT and CDR2 is YENEEA in the germline V gene. The CDR3 contains 12 residues. CDR3 sequence: CASSSLRGELFF. The DNA of the CDR3 is TGTGCCAGCAGCTCCCTCAGAGGGGAGCTGTTTTTT.

The chain couples TRBV19 to TRBJ1-1, with TRBD1 identical over 8 bases. Trimming removed 3 bases from V and 4 bases from J; junction bases left unmatched: 4. Germline V gene lookup returns CDR1 LNHDA and CDR2 SQIVND (reference sequence). This CDR3 has 14 amino acids. As DNA, the CDR3 is TGTGCCAGTAGTATGGGACAGGTAGGCACTGAAGCTTTCTTT. It codes for CASSMGQVGTEAFF.

This rearrangement joins TRBV5-1 to TRBJ1-4, with a tentative D call TRBD1 (5 bases). The CDR3 runs to 13 residues. The V and J ends lost 2 bases and 8 bases respectively, with 10 bases between them. Germline V gene lookup returns CDR1 SGHRS and CDR2 YFSETQ. CDR3 sequence: CASSLQVGEKLFF. CDR3 in DNA: TGCGCCAGCAGCTTACAGGTGGGGGAAAAACTGTTTTTT.

The rearrangement uses TRBV2 and TRBJ2-5; 8 bases map to TRBD2. CDR1 is SNHLY and CDR2 is FYNNEI in the germline V gene. This CDR3 is built from 15 residues. Trimming took 3 bases from V and 3 from J; bases not matched to a gene: 6. The CDR3 DNA sequence: TGTGCCAGCAGTGAGATAGCGGGGAGAAAAGAGACCCAGTACTTC. This encodes CASSEIAGRKETQYF. The variable domain in full, with the rest retrieved from reference TRBV2 and TRBJ2-5, is EPEVTQTPSHQVTQMGQEVILRCVPISNHLYFYWYRQILGQKVEFLVSFYNNEISEKSEIFDDQFSVERPDGSNFTLKIRSTKLEDSAMYFCASSEIAGRKETQYFGPGTRLLVL.

The chain couples TRBV5-1 to TRBJ1-2; TRBD1 aligns across 7 bases. V gave up 0 bases and J gave up 4 bases; unmatched junction bases: 12. The CDR3 consists of 17 residues. From germline, CDR1 is SGHRS and CDR2 YFSETQ. CDR3 residues: CASSLGSNRGPLYGYTF. The CDR3 DNA reads TGCGCCAGCAGCTTGGGGTCCAACAGGGGCCCGCTCTATGGCTACACCTTC.

With regard to this clone: At one end the junction does not follow the germline gene, possibly because of a read error. The V and J genes are TRBV27 and TRBJ1-1; no definite D call. Germline V lookup: CDR1 MNHEY, CDR2 SMNVEV (reference sequence). The CDR3 has 13 amino acids. For the CDR3, the DNA is TGTGCCAGCAGGTTATTCATGAACACTGAAGCTTTCTTT. Translating it yields CASRLFMNTEAFF.

The rearrangement joins TRBV18 to TRBJ2-7, with D perhaps matching TRBD1 (5 bases). CDR3 length: 20 residues. V was cut by 2 bases and J by 7 bases, with 33 bases left in between. Germline V gene sequence: CDR1 KGHSH, CDR2 LQKENI. The DNA of the CDR3 is TGTGCCAGCTCACCATTGTCGTTCTCACCGATCCTCAGGGAAAAAGTGGAGCAGTACTTC. As protein: CASSPLSFSPILREKVEQYF.

The genes are TRBV24-1 and TRBJ2-3; 8 bases line up with TRBD1. This CDR3 has 16 amino acids. Germline V gives CDR1 KGHDR, CDR2 SFDVKD. V lost 1 base, J lost 1 base, and 3 bases stayed unmatched. In DNA form, the CDR3 reads TGTGCCACCAGTGATTTAAGGGACAGGTGCACAGATACGCAGTATTTT. Its translation is CATSDLRDRCTDTQYF.

CDR3 DNA: TGTGCCAGCAGTGTAGGCGGACTAGCGGGGGGAAAGACCCAGTACTTC. Translation gives CASSVGGLAGGKTQYF. This chain connects TRBV2 to TRBJ2-5; 14 bases line up with TRBD2. From germline, CDR1 is SNHLY and CDR2 FYNNEI. The CDR3 is 16 amino acids. J lost 6 bases, V lost 4 bases, and 7 bases had no gene match.

V and J are TRBV15 and TRBJ1-6; perhaps TRBD1 as D (6 bases). CDR1 is LNHNV, CDR2 YYDKDF, per germline (reference sequence). With 4 bases removed from V and 1 base from J, the gap between germline ends came to 11 bases. The CDR3 has 16 residues. CDR3 in amino acids: CATSTQGGSYNSPLHF. The CDR3 DNA is TGTGCCACCAGCACGCAAGGGGGTTCCTATAATTCACCCCTCCACTTT.

This chain links TRBV7-2 with TRBJ1-1; 8 nucleotides align to TRBD1. Germline V gene sequence: CDR1 SGHTA, CDR2 FQGNSA. The CDR3 length is 14 residues. Trimming took 2 bases from V and 5 from J; bases not matched to a gene: 4. CDR3 coding DNA: TGTGCCAGCAGCTTATTACAGGGGGGAACTGAAGCTTTCTTT. This codes for CASSLLQGGTEAFF. Filled out from reference TRBV7-2 and TRBJ1-1, the complete variable domain reads GAGVSQSPSNKVTEKGKDVELRCDPISGHTALYWYRQSLGQGLEFLIYFQGNSAPDKSGLPSDRFSAERTGGSVSTLTIQRTQQEDSAVYLCASSLLQGGTEAFFGQGTRLTVV.

The chain combines TRBV3-1 (or the pseudogene TRBV3-2) with TRBJ1-1, with D maybe TRBD1 (6 bases). This CDR3 is 14 amino acids long. The V and J ends lost 3 bases and 2 bases respectively, with 10 bases between them. Looked up from germline, CDR1 is LGHDT and CDR2 is YNNKEL (reference sequence). The CDR3 nucleotides are TGTGCCAGCAGCCATGGGACATTTAACACTGAAGCTTTCTTT. Amino acid sequence: CASSHGTFNTEAFF.

A few counts support this clone. Additional DNA sequences in this sample encode the identical CDR3. The chain is built from TRBV18 and TRBJ1-1; 8 bases fit TRBD1. CDR1 and CDR2 (germline): KGHSH, LQKENI. Losses at the gene ends were 3 bases for V and 4 bases for J; bases not matched to a gene: 1. The CDR3 runs 13 residues. The CDR3 nucleotides are TGTGCCAGCTCACCTGGACAGGGCACTGAAGCTTTCTTT. Protein product: CASSPGQGTEAFF.

The rearrangement links TRBV4-3 to TRBJ2-2, with a possible D match to TRBD1 (6 bases). The germline V and J ends were trimmed by 3 bases and 4 bases, with 9 bases remaining between them. The CDR3 extends over 14 amino acids. Germline V CDR1 and CDR2: LGHNA, YSLEER. The CDR3 loop is CASSHGQFTGELFF. The CDR3 nucleotides read TGCGCCAGCAGCCATGGACAGTTCACCGGGGAGCTGTTTTTT.

The chain recombines TRBV5-5 with TRBJ1-2; D might be TRBD1 (6 bases). Per germline, CDR1 SGHKS and CDR2 YYEKEE (reference sequence). The CDR3 contains 18 residues. With 4 bases removed from V and 0 bases from J, the gap between germline ends came to 22 bases. The CDR3 coding sequence is TGTGCCAGCAGCCCAAGAACAGGGAACGCAGGGACTAACTATGGCTACACCTTC. Its translation: CASSPRTGNAGTNYGYTF.

V is TRBV3-1 (or the pseudogene TRBV3-2) and J is TRBJ2-7, with D possibly being TRBD1 (6 bases). Germline CDR1 reads LGHDT; CDR2 reads YNNKEL (reference sequence). The CDR3 sequence is 16 residues long. The V gene lost 2 bases and the J gene lost 7 bases, with 21 bases spanning the gap. DNA of the CDR3: TGTGCCAGCAGCCAATGGGGTACGGGACATACCAAGGAGCAGTACTTC. It specifies CASSQWGTGHTKEQYF.

This clone was observed a few times. The chain carries TRBV4-2 and TRBJ2-2, with D unclear. Germline-derived CDR1 and CDR2 are LGHNA and YNFKEQ. The CDR3 has 14 residues. Trimming removed 4 bases from V and 3 bases from J, with 9 bases in between. CDR3 region: CASSPNGDTGELFF. CDR3 DNA: TGTGCCAGCAGCCCCAATGGAGACACCGGGGAGCTGTTTTTT.

The chain links TRBV5-4 to TRBJ2-2; 10 nucleotides match TRBD2. Germline V gene sequence: CDR1 SGHNT, CDR2 YYREEE (reference sequence). The CDR3 loop spans 16 amino acids. V was clipped by 3 bases and J by 9 bases; unmatched bases: 11. Here the CDR3 DNA reads TGTGCCAGCAGCTCACCGCCTAGCGGGGGCCCAAGGGAGCTGTTTTTT. This gives the protein CASSSPPSGGPRELFF.

This CDR3 reads CASSAWTGGIYTEAFF. For the CDR3, the DNA is TGTGCCAGCAGTGCGTGGACAGGGGGTATCTACACTGAAGCTTTCTTT. The J gene is TRBJ1-1, the V gene TRBV27; 10 nucleotides agree with TRBD1. Germline values: CDR1 MNHEY, CDR2 SMNVEV (reference sequence). The CDR3 runs to 16 residues. The trim removed 5 bases at V and 3 bases at J, leaving 9 bases unmatched.

The chain joins TRBV19 to TRBJ1-4, with 9 nucleotides matching TRBD1. The CDR3 is made up of 15 amino acids. V lost 5 bases and J lost 4; bases outside the gene matches: 5. Germline V gene sequence: CDR1 LNHDA, CDR2 SQIVND (reference sequence). CDR3 protein: CASSWTGAVNEKLFF. Here the CDR3 DNA reads TGTGCCAGTAGTTGGACAGGGGCTGTTAATGAAAAACTGTTTTTT.

The chain has TRBV6-1 and TRBJ1-2; TRBD1 matches at 9 bases. The ends lost 4 bases at V and 2 bases at J; junction bases unmatched: 8. CDR3 size: 16 residues. Germline CDR1 and CDR2: MNHNS and SASEGT. The DNA for the CDR3 is TGTGCCAGCAGTGGGCCCTCCGGGACAGGGAACTATGGCTACACCTTC. Residues: CASSGPSGTGNYGYTF.

About this clone: Other DNA sequences in this sample translate to the same CDR3. This chain links TRBV4-1 with TRBJ1-5, with D tentatively TRBD1 (6 bases). This CDR3 has 15 amino acids. V was clipped by 3 bases and J by 2 bases, with 11 bases between them. The germline CDR1 and CDR2 sequences are MGHRA and YSYEKL. CDR3 bases: TGCGCCAGCAGCCAGGGGGGGGGCGGCAATCAGCCCCAGCATTTT. Amino acid sequence: CASSQGGGGNQPQHF.